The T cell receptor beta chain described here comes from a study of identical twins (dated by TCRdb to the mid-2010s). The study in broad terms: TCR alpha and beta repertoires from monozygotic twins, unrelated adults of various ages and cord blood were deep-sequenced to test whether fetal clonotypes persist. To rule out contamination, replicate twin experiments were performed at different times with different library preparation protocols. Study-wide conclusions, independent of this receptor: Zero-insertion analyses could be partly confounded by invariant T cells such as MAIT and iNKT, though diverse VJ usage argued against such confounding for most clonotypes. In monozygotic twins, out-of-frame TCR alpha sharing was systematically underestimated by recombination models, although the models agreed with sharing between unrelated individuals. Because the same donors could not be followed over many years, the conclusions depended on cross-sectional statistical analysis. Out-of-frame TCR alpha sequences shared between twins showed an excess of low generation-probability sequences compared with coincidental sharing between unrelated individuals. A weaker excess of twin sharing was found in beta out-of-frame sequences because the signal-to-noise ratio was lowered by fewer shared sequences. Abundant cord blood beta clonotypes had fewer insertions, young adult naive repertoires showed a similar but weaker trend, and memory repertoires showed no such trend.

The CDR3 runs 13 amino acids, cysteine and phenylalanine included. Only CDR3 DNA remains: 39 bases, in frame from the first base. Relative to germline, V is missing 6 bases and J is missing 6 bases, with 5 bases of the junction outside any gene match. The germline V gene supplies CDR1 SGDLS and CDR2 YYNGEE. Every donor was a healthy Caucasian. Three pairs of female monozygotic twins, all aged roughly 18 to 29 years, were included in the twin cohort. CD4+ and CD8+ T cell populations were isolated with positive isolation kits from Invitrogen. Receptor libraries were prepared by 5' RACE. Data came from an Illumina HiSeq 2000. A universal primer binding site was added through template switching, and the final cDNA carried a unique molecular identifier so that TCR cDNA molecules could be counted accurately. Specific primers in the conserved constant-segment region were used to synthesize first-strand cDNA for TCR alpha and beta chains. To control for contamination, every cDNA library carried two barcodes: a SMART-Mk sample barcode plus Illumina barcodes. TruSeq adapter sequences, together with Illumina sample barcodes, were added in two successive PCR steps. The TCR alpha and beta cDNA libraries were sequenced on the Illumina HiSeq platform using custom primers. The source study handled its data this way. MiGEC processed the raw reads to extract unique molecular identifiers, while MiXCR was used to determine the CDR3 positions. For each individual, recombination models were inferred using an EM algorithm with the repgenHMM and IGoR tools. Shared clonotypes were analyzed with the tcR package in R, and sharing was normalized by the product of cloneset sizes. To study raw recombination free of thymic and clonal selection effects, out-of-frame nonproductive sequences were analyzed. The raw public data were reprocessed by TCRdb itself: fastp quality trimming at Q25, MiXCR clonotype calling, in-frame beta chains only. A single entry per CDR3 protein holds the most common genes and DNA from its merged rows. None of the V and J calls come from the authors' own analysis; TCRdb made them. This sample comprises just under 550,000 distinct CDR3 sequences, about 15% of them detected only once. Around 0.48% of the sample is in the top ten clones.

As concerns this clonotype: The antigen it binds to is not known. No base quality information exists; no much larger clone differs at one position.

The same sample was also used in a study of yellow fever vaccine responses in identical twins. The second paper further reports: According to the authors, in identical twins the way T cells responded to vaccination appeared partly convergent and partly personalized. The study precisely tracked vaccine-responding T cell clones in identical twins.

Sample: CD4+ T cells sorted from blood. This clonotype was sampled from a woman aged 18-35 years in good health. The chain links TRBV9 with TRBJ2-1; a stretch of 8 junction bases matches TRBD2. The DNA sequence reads TGTGCCAGCAACCGGGGGGGCAGCAATGAGCAGTTCTTC. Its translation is CASNRGGSNEQFF.